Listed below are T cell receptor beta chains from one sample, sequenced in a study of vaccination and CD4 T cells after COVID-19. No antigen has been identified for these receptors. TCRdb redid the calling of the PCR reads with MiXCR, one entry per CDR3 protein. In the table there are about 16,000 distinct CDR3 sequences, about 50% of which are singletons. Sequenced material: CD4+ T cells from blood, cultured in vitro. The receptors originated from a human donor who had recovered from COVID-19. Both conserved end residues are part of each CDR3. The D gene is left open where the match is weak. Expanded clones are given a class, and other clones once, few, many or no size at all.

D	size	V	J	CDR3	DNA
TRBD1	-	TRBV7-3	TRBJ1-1	CASSGTAGNTEAFF	TGTGCCAGCAGCGGGACAGCGGGGAACACTGAAGCTTTCTTT
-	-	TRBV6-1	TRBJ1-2	CASSPGGAWVSGYTF	TGTGCCAGCTCACCGGGGGGGGCTTGGGTCAGTGGCTACACCTTC
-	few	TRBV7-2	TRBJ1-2	CASSLQGTGYTF	TGTGCCAGCAGCCTACAGGGTACTGGCTACACCTTC
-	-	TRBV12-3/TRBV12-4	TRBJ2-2	CASSPSGEELFF	TGTGCCAGCAGCCCTTCTGGGGAGGAGCTGTTTTTT
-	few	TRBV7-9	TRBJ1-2	CASSLVSGYTF	TGTGCCAGCAGCTTAGTCTCTGGCTACACCTTC
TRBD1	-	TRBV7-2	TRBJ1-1	CASSLAGTGRYTEAFF	TGTGCCAGCAGCTTAGCGGGGACAGGGAGGTACACTGAAGCTTTCTTT
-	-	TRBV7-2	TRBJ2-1	CASSLDWNFEQFF	TGTGCCAGCAGCTTAGACTGGAATTTTGAGCAGTTCTTC
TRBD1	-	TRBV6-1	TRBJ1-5	CASSENTGGQPQHF	TGTGCCAGCAGTGAAAATACAGGGGGACAGCCCCAGCATTTT
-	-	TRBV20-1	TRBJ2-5	CSAQGGGETQYF	TGCAGTGCCCAGGGTGGGGGGGAGACCCAGTACTTC
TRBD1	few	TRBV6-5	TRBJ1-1	CASSYGTDTEAFF	TGTGCCAGCAGTTACGGGACAGACACTGAAGCTTTCTTT
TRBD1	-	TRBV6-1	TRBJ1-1	CASTFDRGGTEAFF	TGTGCCAGCACTTTCGACAGGGGGGGAACTGAAGCTTTCTTT
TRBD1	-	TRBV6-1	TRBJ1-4	CASSGQGGEKLFF	TGTGCCAGCAGCGGACAGGGTGGGGAAAAACTGTTTTTT
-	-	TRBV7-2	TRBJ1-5	CASSLGRASNQPQHF	TGTGCCAGCAGCTTAGGCAGGGCGAGCAATCAGCCCCAGCATTTT
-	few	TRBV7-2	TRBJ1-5	CASSLQSGQPQHF	TGTGCCAGCAGCCTACAGTCCGGTCAGCCCCAGCATTTT
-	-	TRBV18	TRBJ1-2	CASSPIGTVPTSMGYTF	TGTGCCAGCTCACCGATTGGGACGGTTCCTACTTCTATGGGCTACACCTTC
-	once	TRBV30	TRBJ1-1	CAWSEHQNTEAFF	TGTGCCTGGAGTGAACATCAGAACACTGAAGCTTTCTTT
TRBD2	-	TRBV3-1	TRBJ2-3	CASSSGLASTDTQYF	TGTGCCAGCAGCTCGGGACTAGCGAGCACAGATACGCAGTATTTT
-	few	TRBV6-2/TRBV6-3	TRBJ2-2	CASSYWGVPGELFF	TGTGCCAGCAGTTATTGGGGAGTTCCCGGGGAGCTGTTTTTT
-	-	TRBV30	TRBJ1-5	CAWSSRNQPQHF	TGTGCCTGGAGTAGCAGAAATCAGCCCCAGCATTTT
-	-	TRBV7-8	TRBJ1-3	CASSPKVSGNTIYF	TGTGCCAGCAGCCCCAAGGTCTCTGGAAACACCATATATTTT
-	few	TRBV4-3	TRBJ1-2	CASSQEKEGYTF	TGCGCCAGCAGCCAAGAAAAAGAGGGCTACACCTTC
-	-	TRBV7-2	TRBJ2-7	CASSETGDSYEQYF	TGTGCCAGCAGCGAGACTGGGGACTCCTACGAGCAGTACTTC
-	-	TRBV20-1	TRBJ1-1	CSAGAPGGAFF	TGCAGTGCTGGGGCCCCAGGAGGAGCTTTCTTT
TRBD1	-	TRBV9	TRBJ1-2	CASSELPTGGSNYGYTF	TGTGCCAGCAGCGAACTTCCGACAGGGGGGAGTAACTATGGCTACACCTTC
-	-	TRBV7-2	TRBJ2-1	CASSFLGQTFGEQFF	TGTGCCAGCAGCTTCCTAGGACAGACCTTCGGTGAGCAGTTCTTC
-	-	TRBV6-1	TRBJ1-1	CSGEGRRAEAFF	TGTTCCGGGGAAGGGCGGCGGGCTGAAGCTTTCTTT
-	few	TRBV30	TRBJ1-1	CAWSRPLNTEAFF	TGTGCCTGGAGTCGACCCCTGAACACTGAAGCTTTCTTT
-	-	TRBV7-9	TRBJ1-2	CASSSMGLGYGYTF	TGTGCCAGCAGCTCCATGGGACTGGGCTATGGCTACACCTTC
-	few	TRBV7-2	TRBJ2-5	CASSPRFSGQETQYF	TGTGCCAGCAGCCCAAGGTTCAGCGGGCAAGAGACCCAGTACTTC